This T cell receptor (beta chain) was identified in a study of metastatic and nonmetastatic thyroid tumors. For the study at large: The study looked at repertoires side by side in blood and in tumor or nodule tissue from malignant and benign thyroid patients.

None of the patients had undergone any treatment ahead of thyroid surgery. Authors' methods: CDR3 differences across clinicopathological groups were used to build a distant-metastasis classifier for papillary thyroid cancer. TCRdb used MiXCR to call clones anew from the PCR reads. These V and J calls rely on TCRdb rather than the paper's analysis. The repertoire holds 50,000 or so clones, with 24% as singletons. There are many counts of this clone. The junction and the germline gene differ at one end; a read error may be behind it. Specimen: blood. This clonotype was sampled from a male donor with papillary thyroid cancer or a benign thyroid nodule (not recorded which). Some clones in this sample may be carry-over from other donors' samples.

As DNA, the CDR3 is TGTGCCAGCAGCTATCGACAGGGTTCCACAGGTACGCAGTATTTT. It specifies CASSYRQGSTGTQYF. The chain couples TRBV11-2 to TRBJ2-3; TRBD1 agrees at 7 bases. Germline CDR1 and CDR2: SGHAT and FQNNGV. The CDR3 sequence is 15 residues long.